Listed below are T cell receptor beta chains from one sample, sequenced in a study of T-cell reconstitution after alpha-beta-depleted transplantation in children. MiXCR, applied by TCRdb to the PCR reads, yields one record per CDR3 protein. The table includes fewer than 700,000 distinct CDR3 sequences, roughly 23% detected once. This sample comprised PBMCs, mostly from graft donor cells, obtained 360 days after TCRalphabeta/CD19-depleted stem cell transplant. These receptors were obtained from a boy in the first two years of life who had a stem cell transplant for acute myeloid leukemia, so the T cells may come from the graft donor. Each CDR3 is given with its conserved first and last residue. D genes are given only for firm matches. Part of the rows lack a size; the others show once, few, many or a class for expanded clones.

size,V,D,J,DNA,CDR3
.,TRBV24-1,TRBD1,TRBJ2-2,TGTGCCACCAGTGATCCCGGGACAGGGACCACCGGGGAGCTGTTTTTT,CATSDPGTGTTGELFF
many,TRBV29-1,.,TRBJ1-4,TGCAGCGTTGGAGAGCAGGGGAATGAAAAACTGTTTTTT,CSVGEQGNEKLFF
many,TRBV4-3,.,TRBJ2-5,TGCGCCAGCAGCCAAGAAGAGGCGGTCTCGGAGACCCAGTACTTC,CASSQEEAVSETQYF
many,TRBV12-3/TRBV12-4,.,TRBJ2-2,TGTGCCAGCAGTTTGGGCAGGGCACTGAACACCGGGGAGCTGTTTTTT,CASSLGRALNTGELFF
.,TRBV12-3/TRBV12-4,.,TRBJ2-5,TGTGCCAGCAGTCTCGACCTAGGGTGGACCCAGTACTTC,CASSLDLGWTQYF
many,TRBV12-3/TRBV12-4,.,TRBJ2-7,TGTGCCAGCAGTTCCGAGTACGAGCAGTACTTC,CASSSEYEQYF
.,TRBV10-3,.,TRBJ2-3,TGTGCCACCTGGGGGGGCCGGAGCACAGATACGCAGTATTTT,CATWGGRSTDTQYF
few,TRBV20-1,.,TRBJ1-1,TGCAGTGCTAGAGCAGGGGCGAACACTGAAGCTTTCTTT,CSARAGANTEAFF
few,TRBV6-2/TRBV6-3,.,TRBJ2-6,TGTGCCAGCAGTTACCCTCCGGGACGGACGTACTCTGGGGCCAACGTCCTGACTTTC,CASSYPPGRTYSGANVLTF
many,TRBV7-9,TRBD2,TRBJ2-1,TGTGCCAGCAGCGGGCGGGGGGTCTACAATGAGCAGTTCTTC,CASSGRGVYNEQFF
many,TRBV20-1,.,TRBJ1-4,TGCAGTGCGAACGTGGGTAACAATGAAAAACTGTTTTTT,CSANVGNNEKLFF
.,TRBV29-1,.,TRBJ2-3,TGCAGCGTTGGAGGGGGGACCTTTTCAGATACGCAGTATTTT,CSVGGGTFSDTQYF
.,TRBV7-9,TRBD1,TRBJ2-1,TGTGCCAGCATCACCCGGGACAGCTACAATGAGCAGTTCTTC,CASITRDSYNEQFF
many,TRBV7-2,TRBD1,TRBJ1-1,TGTGCCAGCAGCTCTCCGGGACAGAGTCCTGAAGCTTTCTTT,CASSSPGQSPEAFF
.,TRBV18,.,TRBJ2-7,TGTGCCAGCTCACCAAGGACAGCCTACGAGCAGTACTTC,CASSPRTAYEQYF
many,TRBV20-1,.,TRBJ1-6,TGCAGTGCTTTTGGTAAAGCTAATTCACCCCTCCACTTT,CSAFGKANSPLHF
few,TRBV20-1,TRBD2,TRBJ2-7,TGCAGTGCTAGTACCGGGGGGGCCCCCTACGAGCAGTACTTC,CSASTGGAPYEQYF
few,TRBV20-1,.,TRBJ1-5,TGCAGTGCTAGAGATTCTGGGAGCAATCAGCCCCAGCATTTT,CSARDSGSNQPQHF
.,TRBV7-2,.,TRBJ1-6,TGTGCCAGCAGCGCGGGAACCTCATCACCCCTCCACTTT,CASSAGTSSPLHF
few,TRBV6-5,TRBD1,TRBJ2-1,TGTGCCAGCAGTTACTTCGGGACAGGGTCGAACTTTCCCTACAATGAGCAGTTCTTC,CASSYFGTGSNFPYNEQFF
.,TRBV20-1,.,TRBJ1-1,TGCAGTGCTAGTCACTCATCGCAGGGACTTGACACTGAAGCTTTCTTT,CSASHSSQGLDTEAFF
few,TRBV28,TRBD1,TRBJ1-5,TGTGCCAGCAGTTTAGGACAGGGTGGCCAGCGGCCCCAGCATTTT,CASSLGQGGQRPQHF
many,TRBV4-3,TRBD2,TRBJ2-1,TGCGCCAGCAGCCCGGGACTAGTAGTGAGGGATGAGCAGTTCTTC,CASSPGLVVRDEQFF
.,TRBV11-1,.,TRBJ2-7,TGTGCCAGCAGCGGGGGGACTTCCTACGAGCAGTACTTC,CASSGGTSYEQYF
.,TRBV20-1,.,TRBJ1-5,TGCAGTGCCTCACCACCGTTACAGGGCTTTCAGCCCCAGCATTTT,CSASPPLQGFQPQHF
many,TRBV21-1,.,TRBJ2-2,TGTGCCAGCAGCATCAGTCCCTGGTGGGGGGCCGTCACCGGGGAGCTGTTTTTT,CASSISPWWGAVTGELFF
once,TRBV11-3,.,TRBJ2-5,TGTGCCAGCAGCTCTAGTAGTATAGAGACCCAGTACTTC,CASSSSSIETQYF
few,TRBV20-1,TRBD1,TRBJ2-7,TGCAGTGCTAGACCAACGTCTCCGGGACAGGGGAACTACGAGCAGTACTTC,CSARPTSPGQGNYEQYF
few,TRBV7-8,.,TRBJ2-7,TGTGCCAGCAGCTTAGCGACGGAGGGAATTTACGAGCAGTACTTC,CASSLATEGIYEQYF
.,TRBV7-9,.,TRBJ2-1,TGTGCCAGCAGCCCTCGGGCAGGGGGAGGTGAGCAGTTCTTC,CASSPRAGGGEQFF
many,TRBV7-9,TRBD1,TRBJ2-4,TGTGCCAGCAGCAACTCCGGACAGGGCTACATTCAGTACTTC,CASSNSGQGYIQYF
many,TRBV15,.,TRBJ2-1,TGTGCCACCAGCAGAGGTTTGGCTCACTACAATGAGCAGTTCTTC,CATSRGLAHYNEQFF
few,TRBV29-1,TRBD1,TRBJ2-4,TGCAGCGTTGAAGATAGGGACAGGGGGTTAGGGAACATTCAGTACTTC,CSVEDRDRGLGNIQYF
many,TRBV20-1,.,TRBJ2-2,TGCAGTGCCCGAACGGGCCTCAACACCGGGGAGCTGTTTTTT,CSARTGLNTGELFF
.,TRBV20-1,.,TRBJ1-5,TGCAGTGCAAGCGGGGCAGGGGAAGGTCAGCCCCAGCATTTT,CSASGAGEGQPQHF
.,TRBV20-1,.,TRBJ1-1,TGCAGTGCTAGAGATTACAGGGAGAACACTGAAGCTTTCTTT,CSARDYRENTEAFF
few,TRBV7-2,TRBD2,TRBJ2-1,TGTGCCAGCAGCCCTCCTGGACTAGCGCAGTACAATGAGCAGTTCTTC,CASSPPGLAQYNEQFF
many,TRBV7-9,.,TRBJ2-3,TGTGCCAGCAGCTCCCAAATATTAGGATCAGATACGCAGTATTTT,CASSSQILGSDTQYF
.,TRBV6-1,.,TRBJ1-2,TGTGCCAGCAGTGAACCCGAGGCGGGGGACGATGGCTACACCTTC,CASSEPEAGDDGYTF
many,TRBV6-5,.,TRBJ1-6,TGTGCCAGCAGACCTAGGGCCGCCCGAGAAAATTCACCCCTCCACTTT,CASRPRAARENSPLHF
few,TRBV27,.,TRBJ2-7,TGTGCCAGCAGGGGACTCGGGAACTTAATCGGGCAGTACTTC,CASRGLGNLIGQYF
few,TRBV7-2,TRBD1,TRBJ2-5,TGTGCCAGCAGCTTAGTGGGACAGATGAGATTCCAAGAGACCCAGTACTTC,CASSLVGQMRFQETQYF
.,TRBV11-2,.,TRBJ1-3,TGTGCCAGCAGCATATCTCCGGGACTCTCCTGGAAGGGAAACACCATATATTTT,CASSISPGLSWKGNTIYF
.,TRBV10-3,.,TRBJ2-1,TGTGCCATCAGTGAAGACGTCCCCGGTGGGATAGTTTACAATGAGCAGTTCTTC,CAISEDVPGGIVYNEQFF
.,TRBV28,.,TRBJ2-7,TGTGCCAGCAGTTCTCCCGCCAGGGGACTCTTCTACGAGCAGTACTTC,CASSSPARGLFYEQYF
many,TRBV5-4,TRBD1,TRBJ2-1,TGTGCCAGCAGCATGGACAGGGGCCGCAATGAGCAGTTCTTC,CASSMDRGRNEQFF
few,TRBV11-2,TRBD2,TRBJ2-1,TGTGCCAGCAGCCCCGGAGGGCTAGCGGACGATGAGCAGTTCTTC,CASSPGGLADDEQFF
few,TRBV9,.,TRBJ2-5,TGTGCCAGCAGCGTAGGGGGAATATTCCAAGAGACCCAGTACTTC,CASSVGGIFQETQYF
many,TRBV20-1,.,TRBJ2-1,TGCAGTGCTAGGGCACAGGGCTACAATGAGCAGTTCTTC,CSARAQGYNEQFF
many,TRBV15,TRBD1,TRBJ1-5,TGTGCCACCAGCAGAGATTCAGGGGGCAAGCAGCCCCAGCATTTT,CATSRDSGGKQPQHF
many,TRBV7-2,.,TRBJ2-1,TGTGCCAGCAGCTTAGCCTACAATGAGCAGTTCTTC,CASSLAYNEQFF